This T cell receptor beta chain was captured by sequencing in a study of OX40 agonist ivuxolimab in advanced cancers. At the level of the study: While on treatment, patients had intravenous ivuxolimab at 0.01 to 10 mg/kg every 2 weeks.

Sequencing was performed with immunoSEQ multiplex PCR; in TCRdb, only in-frame clones are kept and a portion is missing. The sample has roughly 70,000 clones; around 89% are singletons. The germline V gene encodes CDR1 MDHEN and CDR2 SYDVKM. V lost 5 bases to trimming and J lost 2 bases, with 16 bases between them. The CDR3 is 15 residues long. The chain is built from TRBV28 and TRBJ2-7, with a possible D match to TRBD1 (6 bases). The material was CD4+ or CD8+ T cells sorted from blood, obtained in a trial of the OX40 agonist ivuxolimab. The receptor was derived from an adult with an advanced solid tumor such as melanoma, head and neck, liver or kidney cancer. The CDR3 DNA reads as TGTGCCAGCAGTGGGGATCGACAGGCCACCTACGAGCAGTACTTC. Amino acids: CASSGDRQATYEQYF.